A selection of T cell receptor beta chains follows, all from one sample in a study of T-cell reconstitution after alpha-beta-depleted transplantation in children. TCRdb reprocessed the PCR reads via MiXCR and lists one record per CDR3 protein. Among approximately 520,000 distinct CDR3 sequences, over 25% were seen once, and the ten largest hold approximately 2.3%. The sequencing here drew on PBMCs from the stem cell graft donor, taken from the stem cell graft. These receptors all stem from a human donor who donated a stem cell graft to a child with aplastic anemia. CDR3s include the opening cysteine and the closing phenylalanine or tryptophan.

j_call | v_call | cdr3_aa
TRBJ1-2 | TRBV7-3 | CASSLMVADRASYTF
TRBJ1-5 | TRBV7-2 | CASSFGTGVNQPQHF
TRBJ1-2 | TRBV27 | CASSSARGAHGYTF
TRBJ2-3 | TRBV12-3/TRBV12-4 | CASSWTGSTSTDTQYF
TRBJ1-1 | TRBV18 | CASSPDRGDLNTEAFF
TRBJ2-4 | TRBV4-3 | CASSPFSGAENIQYF
TRBJ2-7 | TRBV15 | CATSSATSGPYEQYF
TRBJ2-1 | TRBV29-1 | CSAEGLAQYNEQFF
TRBJ1-1 | TRBV21-1 | CASSPPKGRGRSAENTEAFF
TRBJ1-2 | TRBV7-9 | CASSLGNAGDYGYTF
TRBJ2-5 | TRBV20-1 | CSARGASAGETQYF
TRBJ2-1 | TRBV4-2 | CASSQAPGLRSSYNEQFF
TRBJ2-7 | TRBV4-3 | CASSQEAGGSYEQYF
TRBJ1-1 | TRBV5-5 | CASSYGQGIMNTEAFF
TRBJ1-1 | TRBV19 | CASSIPPGGMNTEAFF
TRBJ1-1 | TRBV6-1 | CASSKTGRTEAFF
TRBJ2-3 | TRBV7-9 | CASSLVEWREKLDTQYF
TRBJ2-2 | TRBV6-5 | CASSFDRGRTGELFF
TRBJ2-1 | TRBV5-1 | CASSLGGQVHEQFF
TRBJ1-1 | TRBV29-1 | CSVYASRGRKNTEAFF
TRBJ2-3 | TRBV5-4 | CASSLMSKENTDTQYF
TRBJ1-5 | TRBV27 | CASSPGTVMTQPQHF
TRBJ2-5 | TRBV5-1 | CASSSALNGAKTQYF
TRBJ2-1 | TRBV20-1 | CSAPTEYNEQFF
TRBJ2-1 | TRBV21-1 | CASSKGPGARAYAGEQFF
TRBJ2-2 | TRBV7-2 | CASSPLGQRTGELFF
TRBJ2-2 | TRBV9 | CASSVPRGANTGELFF
TRBJ1-1 | TRBV12-3/TRBV12-4 | CASRQDMNTEAFF
TRBJ2-2 | TRBV9 | CASSLRTDNTGDLFF
TRBJ1-1 | TRBV12-3/TRBV12-4 | CASSETGGNTEAFF
TRBJ2-7 | TRBV20-1 | CSARDLDWTGRESSYEQYF
TRBJ2-1 | TRBV18 | CASSPPASGVSYNEQFF
TRBJ1-1 | TRBV7-2 | CASSLIFGTEAFF
TRBJ2-7 | TRBV28 | CASSPRVVDEQYF
TRBJ2-7 | TRBV29-1 | CSVEDMAYEQYF
TRBJ1-2 | TRBV9 | CASSDSLGQAYGYTF
TRBJ2-1 | TRBV7-9 | CASSRGYGSYNEQFF
TRBJ2-3 | TRBV9 | CASSVASNTDTQYF
TRBJ1-5 | TRBV20-1 | CSARDRSRGLGQPQHF
TRBJ1-3 | TRBV20-1 | CSASGGGGSGNTIYF
TRBJ2-1 | TRBV20-1 | CSAKQPGAYNEQFF
TRBJ1-2 | TRBV5-1 | CASSFARGDYGYTF
TRBJ1-1 | TRBV12-3/TRBV12-4 | CASSLRDPTEAFF
TRBJ2-1 | TRBV7-6 | CASSLLAGGSSYNEQFF
TRBJ2-3 | TRBV27 | CASRGPGLASPDTQYF
TRBJ1-4 | TRBV12-3/TRBV12-4 | CATQRGASNEKLFF
TRBJ2-7 | TRBV10-3 | CAISESSRASSYEQYF
TRBJ2-3 | TRBV20-1 | CSARDFFAGADTDTQYF
TRBJ2-5 | TRBV30 | CAWEIGGAEETQYF
TRBJ1-1 | TRBV10-3 | CAIGAGTNTEAFF